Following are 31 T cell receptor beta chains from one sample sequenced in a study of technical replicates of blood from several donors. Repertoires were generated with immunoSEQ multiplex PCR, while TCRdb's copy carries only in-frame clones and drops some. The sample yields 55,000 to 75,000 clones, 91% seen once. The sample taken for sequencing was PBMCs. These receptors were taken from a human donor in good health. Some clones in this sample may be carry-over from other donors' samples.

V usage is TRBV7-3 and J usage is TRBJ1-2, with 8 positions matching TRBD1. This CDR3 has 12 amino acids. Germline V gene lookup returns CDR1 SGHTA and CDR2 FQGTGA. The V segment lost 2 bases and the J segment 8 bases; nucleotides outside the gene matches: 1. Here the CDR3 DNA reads TGTGCCAGCAGCTTACAGGGGGCCGGCTACACCTTC. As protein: CASSLQGAGYTF.

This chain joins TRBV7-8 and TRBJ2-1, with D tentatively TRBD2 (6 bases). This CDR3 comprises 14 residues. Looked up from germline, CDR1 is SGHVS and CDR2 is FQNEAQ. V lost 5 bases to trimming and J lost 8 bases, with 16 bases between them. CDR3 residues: CASSPFGGIDEQFF. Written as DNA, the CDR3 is TGTGCCAGCAGCCCTTTCGGCGGGATCGATGAGCAGTTCTTC.

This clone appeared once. The CDR3 coding sequence is TGCGCCAGCAGCTTGGGGCAAGGGGCCAACGTCCTGACTTTC. Protein sequence: CASSLGQGANVLTF. The chain employs TRBV5-1 and TRBJ2-6, with D hard to call. V was pared by 0 bases and J by 4 bases, with 5 bases between. The CDR3 has 14 amino acids. Germline assignment: CDR1 SGHRS and CDR2 YFSETQ.

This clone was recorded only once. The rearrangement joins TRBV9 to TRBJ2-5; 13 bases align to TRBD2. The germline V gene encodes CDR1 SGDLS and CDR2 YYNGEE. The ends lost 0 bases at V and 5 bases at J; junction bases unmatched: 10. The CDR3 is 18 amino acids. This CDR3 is CASSVGGLAGPAVETQYF. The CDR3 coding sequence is TGTGCCAGCAGCGTAGGGGGACTAGCGGGACCGGCGGTCGAGACCCAGTACTTC.

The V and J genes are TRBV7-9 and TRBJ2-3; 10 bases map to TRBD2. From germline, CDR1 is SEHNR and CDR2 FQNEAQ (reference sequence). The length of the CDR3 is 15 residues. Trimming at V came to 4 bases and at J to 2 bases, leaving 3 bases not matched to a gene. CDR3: CASSYTSGTTDTQYF. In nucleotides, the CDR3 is TGTGCCAGCAGCTATACTAGCGGGACCACAGATACGCAGTATTTT.

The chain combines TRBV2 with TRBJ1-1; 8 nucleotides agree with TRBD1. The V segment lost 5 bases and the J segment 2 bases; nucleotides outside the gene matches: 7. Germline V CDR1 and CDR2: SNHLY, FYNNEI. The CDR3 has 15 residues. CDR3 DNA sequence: TGTGCCAGCAGTAAAATGACAGGGGCTAACACTGAAGCTTTCTTT. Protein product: CASSKMTGANTEAFF.

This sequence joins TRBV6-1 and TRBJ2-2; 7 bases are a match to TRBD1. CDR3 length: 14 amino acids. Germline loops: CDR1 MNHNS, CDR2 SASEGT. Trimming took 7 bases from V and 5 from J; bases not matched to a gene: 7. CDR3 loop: CASIQGTRTGELFF. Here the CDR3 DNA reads TGTGCCAGCATACAGGGGACGAGGACCGGGGAGCTGTTTTTT.

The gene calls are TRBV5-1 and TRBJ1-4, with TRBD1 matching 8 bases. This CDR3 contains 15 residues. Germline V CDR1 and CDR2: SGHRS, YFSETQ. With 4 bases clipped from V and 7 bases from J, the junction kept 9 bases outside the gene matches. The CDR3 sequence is CASSPSQGAREKLFF. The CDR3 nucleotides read TGCGCCAGCAGCCCGTCGCAGGGGGCACGTGAAAAACTGTTTTTT.

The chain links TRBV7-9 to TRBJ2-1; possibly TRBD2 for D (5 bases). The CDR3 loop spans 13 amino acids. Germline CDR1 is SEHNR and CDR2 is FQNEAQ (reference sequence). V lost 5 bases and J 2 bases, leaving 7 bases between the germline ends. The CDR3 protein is CASSGEPYNEQFF. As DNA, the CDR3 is TGTGCCAGCAGCGGGGAGCCCTACAATGAGCAGTTCTTC.

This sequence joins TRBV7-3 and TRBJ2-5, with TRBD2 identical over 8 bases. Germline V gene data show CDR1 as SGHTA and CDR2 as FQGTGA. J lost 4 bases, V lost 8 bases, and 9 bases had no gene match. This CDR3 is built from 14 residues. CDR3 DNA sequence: TGTGCCAGCGCTGTCGGGGGGGCCTTAGAGACCCAGTACTTC. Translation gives CASAVGGALETQYF.

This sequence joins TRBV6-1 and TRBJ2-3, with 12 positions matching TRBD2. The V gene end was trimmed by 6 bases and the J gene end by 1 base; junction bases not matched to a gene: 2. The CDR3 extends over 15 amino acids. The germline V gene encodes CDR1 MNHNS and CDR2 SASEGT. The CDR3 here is CASRRLAGGTDTQYF. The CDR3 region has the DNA TGTGCCAGCAGACGACTAGCGGGGGGCACAGATACGCAGTATTTT.

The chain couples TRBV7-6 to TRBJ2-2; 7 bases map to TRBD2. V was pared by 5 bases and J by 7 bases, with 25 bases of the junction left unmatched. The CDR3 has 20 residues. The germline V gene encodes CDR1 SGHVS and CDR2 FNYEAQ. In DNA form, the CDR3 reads TGTGCCAGCAGCACCCCGAGAAGTAAGAAGGGACTACCCTCCGACGGGGAGCTGTTTTTT. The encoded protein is CASSTPRSKKGLPSDGELFF.

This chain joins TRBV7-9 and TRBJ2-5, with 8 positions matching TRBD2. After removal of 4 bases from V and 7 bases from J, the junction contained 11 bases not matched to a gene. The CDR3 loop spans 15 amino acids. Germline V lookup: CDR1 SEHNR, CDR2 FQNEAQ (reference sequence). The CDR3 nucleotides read TGTGCCAGCAGCTGGACTAGCCGCGCGATCGCGACCCAGTACTTC. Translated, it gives CASSWTSRAIATQYF. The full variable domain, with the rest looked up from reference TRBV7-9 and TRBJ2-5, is DTGVSQNPRHKITKRGQNVTFRCDPISEHNRLYWYRQTLGQGPEFLTYFQNEAQLEKSRLLSDRFSAERPKGSFSTLEIQRTEQGDSAMYLCASSWTSRAIATQYFGPGTRLLVL.

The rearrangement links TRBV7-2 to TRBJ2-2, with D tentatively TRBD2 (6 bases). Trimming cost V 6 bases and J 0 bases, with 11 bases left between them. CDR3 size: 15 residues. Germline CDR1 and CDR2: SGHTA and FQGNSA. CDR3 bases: TGTGCCAGCAGTCTAGCGCCGACGAACACCGGGGAGCTGTTTTTT. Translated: CASSLAPTNTGELFF.

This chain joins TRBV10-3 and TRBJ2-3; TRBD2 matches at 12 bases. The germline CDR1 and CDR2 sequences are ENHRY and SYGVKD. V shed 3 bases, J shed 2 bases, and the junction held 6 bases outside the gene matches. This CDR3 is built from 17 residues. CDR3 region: CAISDPGLAGITDTQYF. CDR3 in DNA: TGTGCCATCAGTGACCCCGGACTAGCGGGGATCACAGATACGCAGTATTTT.

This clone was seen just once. The CDR3 sequence is CASSLAAGTNEKLFF. The DNA for the CDR3 is TGTGCCAGCAGCTTAGCCGCAGGGACTAATGAAAAACTGTTTTTT. J is TRBJ1-4 and V is TRBV7-9; D might be TRBD1 (5 bases). The CDR3 is 15 amino acids. The germline gives CDR1 SEHNR, CDR2 FQNEAQ (reference sequence). V dropped 0 bases and J dropped 2 bases, with 7 bases sitting between them.

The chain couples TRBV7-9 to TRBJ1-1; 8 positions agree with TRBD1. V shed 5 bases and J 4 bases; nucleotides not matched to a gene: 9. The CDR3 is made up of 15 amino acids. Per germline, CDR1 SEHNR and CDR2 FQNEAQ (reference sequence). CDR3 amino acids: CASSPNRGSGTEAFF. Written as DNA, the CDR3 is TGTGCCAGCAGCCCTAACAGGGGGTCAGGCACTGAAGCTTTCTTT.

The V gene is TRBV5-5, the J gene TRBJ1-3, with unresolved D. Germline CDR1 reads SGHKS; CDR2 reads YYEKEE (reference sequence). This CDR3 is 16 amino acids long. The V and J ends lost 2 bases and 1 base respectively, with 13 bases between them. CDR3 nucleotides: TGTGCCAGCAGCTTACGGAGGGTACGGTCTGGAAACACCATATATTTT. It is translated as CASSLRRVRSGNTIYF.

The CDR3 sequence is CASSGDRGLRNTEAFF. CDR3 nucleotide sequence: TGTGCCAGCAGCGGAGACAGGGGGCTGAGGAACACTGAAGCTTTCTTT. The chain combines TRBV11-2 with TRBJ1-1; TRBD1 matches 10 bases. V shed 5 bases, J shed 1 base, and the junction held 7 bases outside the gene matches. Germline V gives CDR1 SGHAT, CDR2 FQNNGV. The CDR3 length is 16 residues.

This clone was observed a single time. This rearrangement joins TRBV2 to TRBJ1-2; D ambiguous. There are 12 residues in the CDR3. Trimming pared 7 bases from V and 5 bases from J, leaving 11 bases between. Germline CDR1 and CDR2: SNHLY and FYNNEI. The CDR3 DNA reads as TGTGCCAGCACGTTGGCTCCGTATGGCTACACCTTC. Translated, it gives CASTLAPYGYTF.

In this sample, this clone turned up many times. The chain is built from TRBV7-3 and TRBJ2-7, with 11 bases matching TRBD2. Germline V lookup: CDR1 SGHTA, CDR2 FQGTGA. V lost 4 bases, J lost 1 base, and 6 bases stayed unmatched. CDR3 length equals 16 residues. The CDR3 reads CASSYKTSGKSYEQYF. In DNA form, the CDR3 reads TGTGCCAGCAGCTACAAGACTAGCGGGAAATCCTACGAGCAGTACTTC.

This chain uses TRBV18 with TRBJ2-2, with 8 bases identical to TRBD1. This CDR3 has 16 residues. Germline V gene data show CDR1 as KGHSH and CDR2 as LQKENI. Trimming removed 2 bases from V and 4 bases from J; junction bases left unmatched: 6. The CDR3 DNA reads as TGTGCCAGCTCACCAGGACAGGGTGTATCCACCGGGGAGCTGTTTTTT. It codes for CASSPGQGVSTGELFF.

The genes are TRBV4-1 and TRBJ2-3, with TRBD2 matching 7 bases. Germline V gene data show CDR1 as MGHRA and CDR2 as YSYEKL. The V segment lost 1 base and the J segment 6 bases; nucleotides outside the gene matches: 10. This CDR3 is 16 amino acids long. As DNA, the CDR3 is TGCGCCAGCAGCCAAGGGGAGGGAGTTAGGCTCGATACGCAGTATTTT. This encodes CASSQGEGVRLDTQYF.

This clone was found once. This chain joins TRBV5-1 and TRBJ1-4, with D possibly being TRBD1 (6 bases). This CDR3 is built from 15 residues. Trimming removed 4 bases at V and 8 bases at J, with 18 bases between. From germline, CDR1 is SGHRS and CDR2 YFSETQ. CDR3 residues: CASSPEQGLAEKLFF. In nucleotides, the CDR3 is TGCGCCAGCAGCCCGGAACAGGGATTAGCGGAAAAACTGTTTTTT.

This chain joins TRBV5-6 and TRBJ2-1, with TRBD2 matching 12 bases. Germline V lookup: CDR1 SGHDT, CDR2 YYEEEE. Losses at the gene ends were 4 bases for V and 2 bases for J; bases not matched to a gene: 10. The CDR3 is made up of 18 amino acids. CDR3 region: CASSAHVTSGGPYNEQFF. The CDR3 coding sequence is TGTGCCAGCAGCGCCCACGTTACTAGCGGGGGGCCCTACAATGAGCAGTTCTTC.

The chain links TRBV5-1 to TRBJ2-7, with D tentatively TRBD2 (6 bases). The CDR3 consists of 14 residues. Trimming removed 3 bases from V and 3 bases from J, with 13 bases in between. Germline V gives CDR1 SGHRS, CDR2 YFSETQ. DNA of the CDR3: TGCGCCAGCAGCTCCGGGACTGGTATCTACGAGCAGTACTTC. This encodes CASSSGTGIYEQYF.

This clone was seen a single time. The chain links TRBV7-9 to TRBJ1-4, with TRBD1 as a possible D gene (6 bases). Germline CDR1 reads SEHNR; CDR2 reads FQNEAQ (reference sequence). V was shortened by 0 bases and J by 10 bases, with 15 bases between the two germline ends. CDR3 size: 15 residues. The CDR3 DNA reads TGTGCCAGCAGCTTAGCTACAGGGAATGCTCCAAAACTGTTTTTT. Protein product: CASSLATGNAPKLFF.

The CDR3 coding sequence is TGCGCCAGCAGCCAAGATCTACAGGGAAACTCTGGAAACACCATATATTTT. It encodes CASSQDLQGNSGNTIYF. V usage is TRBV4-3 and J usage is TRBJ1-3, with D possibly being TRBD1 (6 bases). The CDR3 consists of 17 residues. V was shortened by 0 bases and J by 0 bases, with 12 bases between the two germline ends. CDR1 and CDR2 (germline): LGHNA, YSLEER.

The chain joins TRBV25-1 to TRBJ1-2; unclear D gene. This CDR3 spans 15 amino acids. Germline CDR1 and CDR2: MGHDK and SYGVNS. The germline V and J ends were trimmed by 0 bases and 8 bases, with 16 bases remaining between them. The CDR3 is CASSEYGGTAAGYTF. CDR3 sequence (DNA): TGTGCCAGCAGTGAATATGGTGGAACGGCGGCCGGCTACACCTTC.

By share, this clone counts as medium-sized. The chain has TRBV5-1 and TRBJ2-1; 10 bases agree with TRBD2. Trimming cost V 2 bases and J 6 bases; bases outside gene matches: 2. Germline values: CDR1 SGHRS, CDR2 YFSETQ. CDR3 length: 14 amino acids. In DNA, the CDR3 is TGCGCCAGCAGCTTAGCGGGAGGGTTCAATGAGCAGTTCTTC. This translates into CASSLAGGFNEQFF.

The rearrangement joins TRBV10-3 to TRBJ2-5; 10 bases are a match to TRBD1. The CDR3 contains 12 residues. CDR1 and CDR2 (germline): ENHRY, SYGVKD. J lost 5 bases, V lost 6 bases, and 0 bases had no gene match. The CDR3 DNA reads TGTGCCATCAGGGACAGGGGGGAGACCCAGTACTTC. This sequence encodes CAIRDRGETQYF.